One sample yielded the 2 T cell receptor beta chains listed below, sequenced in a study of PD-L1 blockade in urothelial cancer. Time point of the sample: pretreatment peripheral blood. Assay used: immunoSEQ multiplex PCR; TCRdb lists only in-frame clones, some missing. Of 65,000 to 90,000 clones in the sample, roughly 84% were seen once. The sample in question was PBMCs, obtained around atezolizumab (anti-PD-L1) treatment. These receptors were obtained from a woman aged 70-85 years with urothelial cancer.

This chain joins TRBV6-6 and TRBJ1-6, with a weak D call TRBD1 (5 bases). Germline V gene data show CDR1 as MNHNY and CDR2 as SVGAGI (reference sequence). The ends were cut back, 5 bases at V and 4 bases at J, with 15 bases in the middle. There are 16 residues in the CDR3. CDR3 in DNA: TGTGCCAGCAGTCCCGGGGCCCGGGGGTATAATTCACCCCTCCACTTT. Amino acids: CASSPGARGYNSPLHF.

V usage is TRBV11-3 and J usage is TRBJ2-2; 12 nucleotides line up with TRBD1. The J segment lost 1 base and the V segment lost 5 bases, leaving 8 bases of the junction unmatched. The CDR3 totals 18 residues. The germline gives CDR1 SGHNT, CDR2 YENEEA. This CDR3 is CASSSRDRGPGNTGELFF. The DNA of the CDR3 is TGTGCCAGCAGCAGCCGGGACAGGGGGCCGGGGAACACCGGGGAGCTGTTTTTT. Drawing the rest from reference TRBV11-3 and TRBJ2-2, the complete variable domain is EAGVVQSPRYKIIEKKQPVAFWCNPISGHNTLYWYLQNLGQGPELLIRYENEEAVDDSQLPKDRFSAERLKGVDSTLKIQPAELGDSAVYLCASSSRDRGPGNTGELFFGEGSRLTVL.